What follows are 24 T cell receptor beta chains derived from one specimen sequenced in a study of OX40 agonist ivuxolimab in advanced cancers. Repertoires were generated with immunoSEQ multiplex PCR, while TCRdb's copy carries only in-frame clones and drops some. The sample includes under 95,000 clones, roughly nine tenths of them seen just once. The specimen comprised CD4+ or CD8+ T cells sorted from blood, sampled in a trial of the OX40 agonist ivuxolimab. The receptor set was obtained from an adult with an advanced solid tumor such as melanoma, head and neck, liver or kidney cancer.

V usage is TRBV5-6 and J usage is TRBJ2-5, with D possibly matching TRBD1 (5 bases). Germline V CDR1 and CDR2: SGHDT, YYEEEE. The CDR3 is made up of 16 amino acids. V lost 5 bases and J 0 bases, leaving 17 bases between the germline ends. CDR3 amino acids: CASRATLRQNQETQYF. In DNA, the CDR3 is TGTGCCAGCAGAGCGACCCTAAGACAGAACCAAGAGACCCAGTACTTC.

J is TRBJ2-5 and V is TRBV6-6, with TRBD2 matching 9 bases. The CDR3 has 16 residues. Germline loops: CDR1 MNHNY, CDR2 SVGAGI (reference sequence). V lost 6 bases to trimming and J lost 4 bases; unmatched junction nucleotides: 12. As DNA, the CDR3 is TGTGCCAGCAGCCTTCTCCGCGGGGGGGCTGGAGAGACCCAGTACTTC. It codes for CASSLLRGGAGETQYF.

V and J are TRBV27 and TRBJ2-7; D may be TRBD1 (6 bases). Between the trimmed V and J ends, which lost 6 bases and 2 bases, there was a span of 11 bases. The CDR3 has 13 residues. CDR1 MNHEY and CDR2 SMNVEV come from the germline V gene (reference sequence). CDR3 loop: CASSLGAAYEQYF. In nucleotides, the CDR3 is TGTGCCAGCAGCCTGGGGGCAGCCTACGAGCAGTACTTC.

The gene calls are TRBV16 and TRBJ2-2, with D hard to call. CDR1 and CDR2 (germline): KGHSY, FQNENV. Trimming left V 5 bases short and J 1 base short, with 11 bases between. This CDR3 region has 15 residues. This chain's CDR3 is CASSSNSRNTGELFF. The CDR3 DNA reads as TGTGCCAGCAGCTCCAATTCTAGGAACACCGGGGAGCTGTTTTTT. Filled out from reference TRBV16 and TRBJ2-2, the complete variable domain reads GEEVAQTPKHLVRGEGQKAKLYCAPIKGHSYVFWYQQVLKNEFKFLISFQNENVFDETGMPKERFSAKCLPNSPCSLEIQATKLEDSAVYFCASSSNSRNTGELFFGEGSRLTVL.

The chain recombines TRBV19 with TRBJ1-2; 7 bases are a match to TRBD1. The V and J ends lost 6 bases and 3 bases, in that order; junction bases with no gene match: 16. The V gene's germline CDR1 is LNHDA and CDR2 SQIVND (reference sequence). The CDR3 loop spans 17 amino acids. CDR3 residues: CASSPSETGYYHYGYTF. CDR3 DNA: TGTGCCAGTAGCCCTTCGGAGACAGGGTATTATCACTATGGCTACACCTTC.

The CDR3 nucleotides read TGTGCCAGCAGCTTGCAAAACCCGGGACAGATGAACACTGAAGCTTTCTTT. It yields the protein CASSLQNPGQMNTEAFF. This chain joins TRBV11-2 and TRBJ1-1; TRBD1 matches 7 bases. This CDR3 has 17 residues. Trimming took 3 bases from V and 0 from J; bases not matched to a gene: 10. Germline V gene sequence: CDR1 SGHAT, CDR2 FQNNGV.

The V and J genes are TRBV18 and TRBJ1-1, with D possibly being TRBD1 (5 bases). V was pared by 3 bases and J by 12 bases, with 14 bases between. The CDR3 extends over 12 amino acids. The germline CDR1 and CDR2 sequences are KGHSH and LQKENI. DNA for the CDR3: TGTGCCAGCTCACCGGAGGGAGGGGAGACTTTCTTT. It yields the protein CASSPEGGETFF.

The chain links TRBV5-1 to TRBJ2-7; 9 bases agree with TRBD1. Germline trimming cut 2 bases from V and 2 bases from J; bases unmatched to any gene: 5. Per the germline V gene, CDR1 is SGHRS and CDR2 is YFSETQ. The CDR3 consists of 15 residues. The CDR3 sequence: CASSLMTGGTYEQYF. The DNA for the CDR3 is TGCGCCAGCAGCTTAATGACAGGGGGTACCTACGAGCAGTACTTC.

The rearrangement links TRBV9 to TRBJ1-6; D perhaps matches TRBD1 (5 bases). The CDR3 has 14 residues. Germline CDR1 and CDR2: SGDLS and YYNGEE. With 0 bases removed from V and 9 bases from J, the gap between germline ends came to 10 bases. Here the CDR3 DNA reads TGTGCCAGCAGCGTAGCCAGGGCCGGTTCACCCCTCCACTTT. Amino acid sequence: CASSVARAGSPLHF.

This clone has just a few counts. The rearrangement links TRBV11-2 to TRBJ1-6; no clear D. V was clipped by 3 bases and J by 8 bases, with 11 bases between them. Germline V lookup: CDR1 SGHAT, CDR2 FQNNGV. CDR3 length equals 14 residues. The CDR3 is CASSFTIGDSPLHF. CDR3 nucleotides: TGTGCCAGCAGCTTTACGATCGGGGATTCACCCCTCCACTTT.

The CDR3 sequence is CASSPGGLSEAFF. CDR3 in DNA: TGCGCCAGCAGCCCGGGGGGGCTCTCTGAAGCTTTCTTT. This chain uses TRBV4-1 with TRBJ1-1, with D maybe TRBD1 (6 bases). V was shortened by 4 bases and J by 6 bases, with 12 bases between the two germline ends. Germline lookup yields CDR1 MGHRA and CDR2 YSYEKL. This CDR3 is built from 13 residues.

Here the CDR3 DNA reads TGCGCCAGCAGCTTGGCCCCTTTTTACAATGAGCAGTTCTTC. Protein product: CASSLAPFYNEQFF. V and J are TRBV5-1 and TRBJ2-1, with D unclear. The CDR3 is 14 amino acids. V was trimmed by 0 bases and J by 4 bases, leaving 8 bases between them. Germline lookup yields CDR1 SGHRS and CDR2 YFSETQ.

A single count supports this clone. This chain uses TRBV11-2 with TRBJ2-5; 11 bases are a match to TRBD2. V lost 4 bases to trimming and J lost 5 bases; unmatched junction nucleotides: 9. CDR1 is SGHAT and CDR2 is FQNNGV in the germline V gene. This CDR3 spans 16 amino acids. CDR3 sequence: CASSSLAGGPGETQYF. DNA for the CDR3: TGTGCCAGCAGCTCTTTAGCGGGAGGGCCGGGGGAGACCCAGTACTTC.

The V and J genes are TRBV27 and TRBJ1-1; D unclear. CDR3 length: 14 amino acids. Per germline, CDR1 MNHEY and CDR2 SMNVEV (reference sequence). The V and J ends lost 0 bases and 0 bases respectively, with 5 bases between them. CDR3 sequence: CASSLSRVNTEAFF. The CDR3 nucleotides read TGTGCCAGCAGTTTATCCCGGGTGAACACTGAAGCTTTCTTT.

The chain couples TRBV9 to TRBJ1-4; D is unclear. Germline values: CDR1 SGDLS, CDR2 YYNGEE. With 5 bases removed from V and 7 bases from J, the gap between germline ends came to 12 bases. This CDR3 comprises 13 residues. The CDR3 coding sequence is TGTGCCAGCAGTGGTTTTGCGGGTGAAAAACTGTTTTTT. Protein product: CASSGFAGEKLFF.

V is TRBV6-9 and J is TRBJ1-3; D remains ambiguous. This CDR3 contains 14 residues. The V gene lost 6 bases and the J gene lost 0 bases, with 9 bases spanning the gap. Germline values: CDR1 MNHGY, CDR2 SVAAGI. The CDR3 sequence is CASRAGGSGNTIYF. CDR3 nucleotides: TGTGCCAGCAGGGCAGGAGGCTCTGGAAACACCATATATTTT.

The chain recombines TRBV10-3 with TRBJ2-1; D not certain. V was trimmed by 0 bases and J by 8 bases, leaving 14 bases between them. The CDR3 totals 15 residues. Germline CDR1 is ENHRY and CDR2 is SYGVKD. CDR3 sequence (DNA): TGTGCCATCAGTGAGTCAGATAGGGAATTGGATGAGCAGTTCTTC. Protein product: CAISESDRELDEQFF.

The CDR3 region is CSVVSGVTGELFF. The CDR3 DNA sequence: TGCAGCGTTGTTAGCGGTGTCACCGGGGAGCTGTTTTTT. The V gene is TRBV29-1, the J gene TRBJ2-2, with D perhaps matching TRBD2 (6 bases). V lost 4 bases to trimming and J lost 4 bases, with 10 bases between them. The V gene's germline CDR1 is SQVTM and CDR2 ANQGSEA. CDR3 length: 13 amino acids.

As DNA, the CDR3 is TGTGCCAGCAGTGAAAGGGTCAACATAAATCAGCCCCAGCATTTT. Translated, it gives CASSERVNINQPQHF. The chain has TRBV6-1 and TRBJ1-5; D remains unclear. This CDR3 region has 15 residues. V was shortened by 2 bases and J by 4 bases, with 12 bases between the two germline ends. The germline CDR1 and CDR2 sequences are MNHNS and SASEGT.

The chain joins TRBV7-2 to TRBJ1-6; 7 nucleotides agree with TRBD1. The CDR3 length is 17 residues. CDR1 is SGHTA, CDR2 FQGNSA, per germline. The junction had 12 bases not matched to a gene; V was cut back by 5 bases and J by 5 bases. CDR3 region: CASSPRTGSINNSPLHF. The CDR3 region has the DNA TGTGCCAGCAGCCCGAGGACAGGATCCATTAATAATTCACCCCTCCACTTT.

This chain joins TRBV19 and TRBJ2-1; 8 nucleotides agree with TRBD1. The junction had 9 bases not matched to a gene; V was cut back by 7 bases and J by 7 bases. The germline gives CDR1 LNHDA, CDR2 SQIVND (reference sequence). This CDR3 region has 14 residues. CDR3 sequence (DNA): TGTGCCAGTACCGACAGGGGTTTAGGAAATGAGCAGTTCTTC. Protein: CASTDRGLGNEQFF.

The chain joins TRBV9 to TRBJ2-7; 12 bases fit TRBD2. There are 16 residues in the CDR3. The junction had 6 bases not matched to a gene; V was cut back by 0 bases and J by 5 bases. Germline loops: CDR1 SGDLS, CDR2 YYNGEE. CDR3 in amino acids: CASSVAASGRVHEQYF. The CDR3 coding sequence is TGTGCCAGCAGCGTAGCTGCTAGCGGGAGGGTCCACGAGCAGTACTTC.

The V call is TRBV5-5, the J call TRBJ1-1, with D perhaps TRBD1 (6 bases). V dropped 3 bases and J dropped 4 bases, with 13 bases sitting between them. Germline V gene sequence: CDR1 SGHKS, CDR2 YYEKEE (reference sequence). CDR3 size: 14 residues. CDR3 DNA sequence: TGTGCCAGCAGCTCCACAGGGTGGGGCACTGAAGCTTTCTTT. It encodes CASSSTGWGTEAFF.

The V and J genes are TRBV5-4 and TRBJ2-7, with 8 nucleotides matching TRBD2. The CDR3 is made up of 14 amino acids. Trimming cost V 4 bases and J 4 bases; bases outside gene matches: 7. CDR1 and CDR2 from the germline V gene are SGHNT and YYREEE (reference sequence). As DNA, the CDR3 is TGTGCCAGCAGCCCGTACGGGGGGGATTACGAGCAGTACTTC. This gives the protein CASSPYGGDYEQYF.